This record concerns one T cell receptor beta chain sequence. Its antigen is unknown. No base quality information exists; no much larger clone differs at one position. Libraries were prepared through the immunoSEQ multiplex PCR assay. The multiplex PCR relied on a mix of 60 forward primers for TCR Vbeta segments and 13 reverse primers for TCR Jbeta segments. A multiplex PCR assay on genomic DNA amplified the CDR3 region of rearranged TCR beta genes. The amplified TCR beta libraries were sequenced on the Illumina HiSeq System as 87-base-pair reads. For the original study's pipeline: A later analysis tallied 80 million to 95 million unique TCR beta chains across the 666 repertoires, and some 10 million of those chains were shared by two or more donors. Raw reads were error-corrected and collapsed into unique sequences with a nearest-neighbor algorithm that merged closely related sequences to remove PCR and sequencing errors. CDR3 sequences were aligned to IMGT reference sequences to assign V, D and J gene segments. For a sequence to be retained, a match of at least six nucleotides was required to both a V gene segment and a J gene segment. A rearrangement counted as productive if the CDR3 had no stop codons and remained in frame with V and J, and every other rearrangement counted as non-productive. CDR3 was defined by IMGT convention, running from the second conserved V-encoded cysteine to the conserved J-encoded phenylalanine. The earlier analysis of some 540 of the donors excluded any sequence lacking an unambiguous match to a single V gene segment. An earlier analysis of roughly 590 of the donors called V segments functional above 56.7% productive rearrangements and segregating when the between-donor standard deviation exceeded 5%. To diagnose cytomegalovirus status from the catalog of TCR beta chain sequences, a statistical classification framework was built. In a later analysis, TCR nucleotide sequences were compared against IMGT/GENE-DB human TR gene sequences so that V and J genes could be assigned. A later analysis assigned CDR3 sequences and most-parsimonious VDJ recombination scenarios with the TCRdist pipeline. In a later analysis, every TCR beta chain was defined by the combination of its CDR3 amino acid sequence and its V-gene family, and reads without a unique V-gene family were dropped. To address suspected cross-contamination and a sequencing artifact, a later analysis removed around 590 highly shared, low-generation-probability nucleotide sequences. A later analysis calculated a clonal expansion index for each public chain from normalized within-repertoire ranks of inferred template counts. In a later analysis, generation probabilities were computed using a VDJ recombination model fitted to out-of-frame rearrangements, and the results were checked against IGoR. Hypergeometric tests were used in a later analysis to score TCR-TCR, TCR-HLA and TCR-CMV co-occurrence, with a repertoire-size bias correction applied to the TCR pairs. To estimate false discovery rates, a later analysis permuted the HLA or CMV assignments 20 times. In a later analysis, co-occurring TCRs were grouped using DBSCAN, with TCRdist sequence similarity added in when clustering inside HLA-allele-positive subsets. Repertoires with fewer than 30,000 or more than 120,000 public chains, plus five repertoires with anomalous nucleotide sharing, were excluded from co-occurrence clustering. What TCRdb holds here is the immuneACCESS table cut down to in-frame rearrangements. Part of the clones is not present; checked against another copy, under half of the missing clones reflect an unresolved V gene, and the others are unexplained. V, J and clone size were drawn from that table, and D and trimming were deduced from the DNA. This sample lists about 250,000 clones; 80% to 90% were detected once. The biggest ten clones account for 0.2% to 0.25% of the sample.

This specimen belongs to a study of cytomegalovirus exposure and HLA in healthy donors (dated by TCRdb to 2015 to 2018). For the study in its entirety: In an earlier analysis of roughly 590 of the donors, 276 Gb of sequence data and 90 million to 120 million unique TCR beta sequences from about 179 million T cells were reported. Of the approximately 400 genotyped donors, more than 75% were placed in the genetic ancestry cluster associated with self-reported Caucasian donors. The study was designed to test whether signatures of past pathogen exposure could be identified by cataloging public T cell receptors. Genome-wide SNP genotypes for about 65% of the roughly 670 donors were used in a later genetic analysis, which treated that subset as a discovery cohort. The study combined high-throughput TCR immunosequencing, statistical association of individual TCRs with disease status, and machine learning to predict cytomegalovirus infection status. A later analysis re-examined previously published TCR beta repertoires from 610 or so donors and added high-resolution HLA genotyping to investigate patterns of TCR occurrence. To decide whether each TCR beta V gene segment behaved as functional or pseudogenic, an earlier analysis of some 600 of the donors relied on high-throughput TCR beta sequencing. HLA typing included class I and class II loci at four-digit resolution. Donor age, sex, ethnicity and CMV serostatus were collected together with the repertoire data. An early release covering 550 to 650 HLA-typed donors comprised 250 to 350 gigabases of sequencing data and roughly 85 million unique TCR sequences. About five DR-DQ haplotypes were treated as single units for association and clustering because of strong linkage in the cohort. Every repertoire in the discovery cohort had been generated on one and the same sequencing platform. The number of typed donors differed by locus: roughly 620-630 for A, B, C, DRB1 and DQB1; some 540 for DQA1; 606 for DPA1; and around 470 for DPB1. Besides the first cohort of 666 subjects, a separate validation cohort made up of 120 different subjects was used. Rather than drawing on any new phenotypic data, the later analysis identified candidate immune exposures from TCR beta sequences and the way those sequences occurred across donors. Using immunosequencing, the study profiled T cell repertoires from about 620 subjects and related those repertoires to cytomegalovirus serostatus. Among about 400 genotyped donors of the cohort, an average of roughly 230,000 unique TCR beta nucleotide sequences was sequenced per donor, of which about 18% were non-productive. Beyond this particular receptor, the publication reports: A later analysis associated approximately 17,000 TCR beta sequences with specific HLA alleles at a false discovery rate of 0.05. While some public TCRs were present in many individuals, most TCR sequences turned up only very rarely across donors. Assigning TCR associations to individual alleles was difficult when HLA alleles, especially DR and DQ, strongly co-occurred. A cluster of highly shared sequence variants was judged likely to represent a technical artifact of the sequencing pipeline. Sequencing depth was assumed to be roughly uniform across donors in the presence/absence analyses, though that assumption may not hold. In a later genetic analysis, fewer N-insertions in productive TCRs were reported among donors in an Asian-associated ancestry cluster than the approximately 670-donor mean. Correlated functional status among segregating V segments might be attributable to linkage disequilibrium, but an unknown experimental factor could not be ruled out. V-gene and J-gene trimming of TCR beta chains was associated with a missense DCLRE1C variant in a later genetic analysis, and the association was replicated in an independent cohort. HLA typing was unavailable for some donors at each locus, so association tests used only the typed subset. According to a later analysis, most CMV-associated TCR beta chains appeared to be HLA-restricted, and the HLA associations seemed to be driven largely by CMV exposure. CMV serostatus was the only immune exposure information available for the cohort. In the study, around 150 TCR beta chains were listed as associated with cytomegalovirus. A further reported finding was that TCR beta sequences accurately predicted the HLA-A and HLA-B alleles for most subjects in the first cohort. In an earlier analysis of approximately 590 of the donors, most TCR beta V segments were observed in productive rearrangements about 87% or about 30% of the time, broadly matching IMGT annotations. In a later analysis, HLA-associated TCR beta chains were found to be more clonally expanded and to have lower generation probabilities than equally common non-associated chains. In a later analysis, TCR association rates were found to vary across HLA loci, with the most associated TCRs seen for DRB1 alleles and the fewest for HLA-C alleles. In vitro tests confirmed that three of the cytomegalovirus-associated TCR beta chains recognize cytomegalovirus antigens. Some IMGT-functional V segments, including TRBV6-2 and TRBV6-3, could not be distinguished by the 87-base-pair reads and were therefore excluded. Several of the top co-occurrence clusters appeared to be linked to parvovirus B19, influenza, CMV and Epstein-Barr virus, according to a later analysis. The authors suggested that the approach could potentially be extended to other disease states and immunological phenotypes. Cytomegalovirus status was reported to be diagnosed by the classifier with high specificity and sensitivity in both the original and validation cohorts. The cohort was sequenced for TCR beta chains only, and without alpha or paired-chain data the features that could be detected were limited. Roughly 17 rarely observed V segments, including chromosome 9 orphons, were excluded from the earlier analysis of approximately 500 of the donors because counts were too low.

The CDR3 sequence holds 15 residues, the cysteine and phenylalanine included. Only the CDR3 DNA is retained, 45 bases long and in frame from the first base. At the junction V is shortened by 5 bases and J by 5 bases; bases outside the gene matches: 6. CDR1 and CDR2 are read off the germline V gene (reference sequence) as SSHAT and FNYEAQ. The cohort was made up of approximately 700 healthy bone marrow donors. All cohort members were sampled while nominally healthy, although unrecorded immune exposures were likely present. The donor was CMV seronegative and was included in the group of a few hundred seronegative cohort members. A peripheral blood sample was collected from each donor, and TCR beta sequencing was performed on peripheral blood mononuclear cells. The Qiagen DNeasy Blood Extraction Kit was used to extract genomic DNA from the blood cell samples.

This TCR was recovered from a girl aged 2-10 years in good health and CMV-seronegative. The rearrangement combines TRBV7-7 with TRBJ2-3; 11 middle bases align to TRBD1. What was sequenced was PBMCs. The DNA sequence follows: TGTGCCAGCAGCCCAGAGGGACAGGGGGGAGATACGCAGTATTTT. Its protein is CASSPEGQGGDTQYF.